These 24 T cell receptor beta chains originate from one sample sequenced in a study of shared T cell receptors in the human thymus. Assay used: immunoSEQ multiplex PCR; TCRdb lists only in-frame clones, some missing. The table records approximately 490,000 clones, around 78% of them present only once. This sample also belongs to another study, concerning human thymus T cells.

The sequenced sample was thymocytes. All receptors derive from a boy younger than two with a congenital heart defect.

The V gene is TRBV5-6, the J gene TRBJ2-3; TRBD2 matches 7 bases. Germline loops: CDR1 SGHDT, CDR2 YYEEEE. With 0 bases clipped from V and 4 bases from J, the junction kept 5 bases outside the gene matches. The CDR3 runs to 15 residues. Written as DNA, the CDR3 is TGTGCCAGCAGCTTGGCGGCGGGAGTATCAGATACGCAGTATTTT. Protein product: CASSLAAGVSDTQYF. The whole variable domain, filled in from reference TRBV5-6 and TRBJ2-3, reads DAGVTQSPTHLIKTRGQQVTLRCSPKSGHDTVSWYQQALGQGPQFIFQYYEEEERQRGNFPDRFSGHQFPNYSSELNVNALLLGDSALYLCASSLAAGVSDTQYFGPGTRLTVL.

The chain employs TRBV7-2 and TRBJ2-7; TRBD2 aligns across 10 bases. The J segment lost 2 bases and the V segment lost 1 base, leaving 11 bases of the junction unmatched. CDR3 length: 18 residues. Germline loops: CDR1 SGHTA, CDR2 FQGNSA. The CDR3 region has the DNA TGTGCCAGCAGCTTAGGGGAGGGAACTAGCGGGAAGGCCTACGAGCAGTACTTC. Amino acids: CASSLGEGTSGKAYEQYF.

This clone was detected a few times. This chain links TRBV18 with TRBJ1-1; the D gene is possibly TRBD1 (5 bases). Trimming shortened V by 5 bases and J by 1 base, and 14 bases separated the two germline ends. Looked up from germline, CDR1 is KGHSH and CDR2 is LQKENI. This CDR3 has 15 residues. The CDR3 loop reads CASSARTPANTEAFF. The CDR3 nucleotides read TGTGCCAGCTCAGCCAGGACACCAGCGAACACTGAAGCTTTCTTT.

The chain combines TRBV2 with TRBJ2-1; weak D call: TRBD2 (6 bases). Looked up from germline, CDR1 is SNHLY and CDR2 is FYNNEI. V was clipped by 7 bases and J by 8 bases, with 15 bases between them. This CDR3 has 13 amino acids. The CDR3 bases are TGTGCCAGCACCCCGACTAGTACCCATGAGCAGTTCTTC. Translated: CASTPTSTHEQFF.

V is TRBV6-6 and J is TRBJ1-4; D is ambiguous. Germline V lookup: CDR1 MNHNY, CDR2 SVGAGI (reference sequence). This CDR3 has 15 residues. V dropped 6 bases and J dropped 1 base, with 12 bases sitting between them. CDR3 in DNA: TGTGCCAGCAGCCGTTTAACGAGAACTAATGAAAAACTGTTTTTT. This sequence encodes CASSRLTRTNEKLFF.

The chain couples TRBV6-1 to TRBJ2-1; perhaps TRBD2 as D (5 bases). Germline V CDR1 and CDR2: MNHNS, SASEGT. Trimming left V 8 bases short and J 16 bases short, with 18 bases between. The CDR3 extends over 11 amino acids. As DNA, the CDR3 is TGTGCCAGCCTGGACGGAGGAACTTACTTCTTC. Amino acids: CASLDGGTYFF.

This chain links TRBV6-6 with TRBJ1-1, with TRBD1 matching over 8 bases. Germline CDR1 reads MNHNY; CDR2 reads SVGAGI (reference sequence). J gave up 4 bases and V 5 bases, and 6 bases lay outside the gene matches. There are 14 residues in the CDR3. CDR3 amino acids: CASSAGQGPTEAFF. The CDR3 nucleotides are TGTGCCAGCAGTGCCGGACAGGGCCCCACTGAAGCTTTCTTT.

The chain has TRBV5-4 and TRBJ1-3, with D possibly matching TRBD1 (5 bases). V gave up 0 bases and J gave up 4 bases, with 20 bases separating them. Germline lookup yields CDR1 SGHNT and CDR2 YYREEE (reference sequence). The CDR3 is 18 amino acids. This CDR3 reads CASSLDGAGCLSGNTIYF. The CDR3 nucleotides are TGTGCCAGCAGCTTGGATGGGGCAGGGTGTCTCTCGGGAAACACCATATATTTT.

The rearrangement links TRBV27 to TRBJ2-3; no reliable D call. Germline loops: CDR1 MNHEY, CDR2 SMNVEV (reference sequence). Trimming pared 8 bases from V and 2 bases from J, leaving 17 bases between. The CDR3 totals 15 residues. The CDR3 DNA is TGTGCCAGCCGAAACCGAGCTCCTCACACAGATACGCAGTATTTT. This encodes CASRNRAPHTDTQYF.

The V and J genes are TRBV27 and TRBJ2-7, with 13 nucleotides matching TRBD2. Germline assignment: CDR1 MNHEY and CDR2 SMNVEV (reference sequence). The length of the CDR3 is 17 residues. J was trimmed by 5 bases and V by 4 bases; bases with no gene match: 11. The DNA of the CDR3 is TGTGCCAGCAGTTCCCAACCAACTAGCGGGAGGGTCCACGAGCAGTACTTC. This encodes CASSSQPTSGRVHEQYF.

V is TRBV9 and J is TRBJ2-2; perhaps TRBD2 as D (6 bases). CDR3 size: 15 residues. Germline-derived CDR1 and CDR2 are SGDLS and YYNGEE. Trimming cost V 3 bases and J 10 bases, with 19 bases left between them. The CDR3: CASSGRETADPELFF. CDR3 in DNA: TGTGCCAGCAGCGGGAGGGAGACCGCGGACCCGGAGCTGTTTTTT.

The chain has TRBV6-5 and TRBJ2-7; 8 nucleotides agree with TRBD2. Trimming at V came to 2 bases and at J to 3 bases, leaving 9 bases not matched to a gene. The CDR3 is made up of 16 amino acids. Germline V gene lookup returns CDR1 MNHEY and CDR2 SVGAGI. The CDR3 nucleotides are TGTGCCAGCAGTTACCCCTCAGCGGGAGCGGTCTACGAGCAGTACTTC. Its protein product is CASSYPSAGAVYEQYF.

This rearrangement joins TRBV19 to TRBJ1-5; perhaps TRBD1 as D (5 bases). CDR3 length: 14 residues. Between the trimmed V and J ends, which lost 10 bases and 3 bases, there was a span of 16 bases. Germline values: CDR1 LNHDA, CDR2 SQIVND (reference sequence). CDR3 sequence: CATNGGENNQPQHF. DNA of the CDR3: TGTGCCACCAACGGGGGAGAAAACAATCAGCCCCAGCATTTT.

This chain connects TRBV7-9 to TRBJ1-4; D gene ambiguous. Trimming took off 5 bases at V and 8 bases at J, with 18 bases between the two ends. Germline V gene sequence: CDR1 SEHNR, CDR2 FQNEAQ (reference sequence). The CDR3 has 15 amino acids. This CDR3 reads CASSPSGAGKEKLFF. DNA for the CDR3: TGTGCCAGCAGCCCTAGCGGCGCGGGAAAGGAAAAACTGTTTTTT.

This clone was detected a few times. This chain connects TRBV7-3 to TRBJ2-1; possibly TRBD2 for D (6 bases). The ends were cut back, 1 base at V and 8 bases at J, with 15 bases in the middle. The CDR3 length is 15 residues. Germline V gene data show CDR1 as SGHTA and CDR2 as FQGTGA. CDR3 coding DNA: TGTGCCAGCAGCTTAAGTGCGACTAGTAACGATGAGCAGTTCTTC. Its translation: CASSLSATSNDEQFF.

The V call is TRBV11-2, the J call TRBJ2-1; maybe TRBD2 (5 bases). V lost 0 bases and J 5 bases, leaving 17 bases between the germline ends. CDR3 length: 17 residues. The germline CDR1 and CDR2 sequences are SGHAT and FQNNGV. Written as DNA, the CDR3 is TGTGCCAGCAGCTTAGAAAACTTCCGGGATCAACACAATGAGCAGTTCTTC. This translates into CASSLENFRDQHNEQFF.

The J gene is TRBJ2-1, the V gene TRBV5-1; 14 bases are shared with TRBD2. The CDR3 loop spans 19 amino acids. In germline, CDR1 is SGHRS, CDR2 YFSETQ. V was clipped by 0 bases and J by 3 bases; unmatched bases: 8. The CDR3 sequence is CASSLAGTSGRVGYNEQFF. CDR3 bases: TGCGCCAGCAGCTTGGCTGGGACTAGCGGGAGAGTGGGCTACAATGAGCAGTTCTTC.

The chain carries TRBV25-1 and TRBJ1-5, with 9 bases fitting TRBD1. The trim removed 4 bases at V and 1 base at J, leaving 5 bases unmatched. The germline gives CDR1 MGHDK, CDR2 SYGVNS. The CDR3 is made up of 16 amino acids. The CDR3 sequence: CASSAGQGRSNQPQHF. CDR3 bases: TGTGCCAGCAGTGCGGGACAGGGTAGGAGCAATCAGCCCCAGCATTTT. The full variable domain, its missing parts supplied by reference TRBV25-1 and TRBJ1-5, is EADIYQTPRYLVIGTGKKITLECSQTMGHDKMYWYQQDPGMELHLIHYSYGVNSTEKGDLSSESTVSRIRTEHFPLTLESARPSHTSQYLCASSAGQGRSNQPQHFGDGTRLSIL.

This sequence joins TRBV29-1 and TRBJ2-1, with D possibly matching TRBD2 (6 bases). This CDR3 contains 11 residues. Germline V gene sequence: CDR1 SQVTM, CDR2 ANQGSEA. DNA for the CDR3: TGCATTGGTCAGGAGGGACTTGAGCAGTTCTTC. It is translated as CIGQEGLEQFF.

The rearrangement uses TRBV27 and TRBJ2-7; 9 bases agree with TRBD1. This CDR3 comprises 15 residues. Germline V gene lookup returns CDR1 MNHEY and CDR2 SMNVEV (reference sequence). Trimming took 4 bases from V and 4 from J; bases not matched to a gene: 8. This chain's CDR3 is CASSSGDRDWYEQYF. The CDR3 DNA reads as TGTGCCAGCAGTTCTGGGGACAGGGATTGGTACGAGCAGTACTTC.

With regard to this clone: Other nucleotide sequences in the sample specify the same CDR3. The CDR3 DNA sequence: TGTGCCAGCAGCGTAGGACTAGCTGCAGATACGCAGTATTTT. Translation gives CASSVGLAADTQYF. The chain combines TRBV9 with TRBJ2-3; 7 bases line up with TRBD2. V lost 0 bases to trimming and J lost 4 bases; unmatched junction nucleotides: 2. Germline CDR1 SGDLS, CDR2 YYNGEE. The CDR3 covers 14 residues.

The J gene is TRBJ2-7, the V gene TRBV5-6; possible D gene TRBD2, 6 bases. CDR1 SGHDT and CDR2 YYEEEE come from the germline V gene. V was clipped by 0 bases and J by 5 bases, with 18 bases between them. The length of the CDR3 is 16 residues. CDR3: CASSLGEAGLPDEQYF. CDR3 DNA sequence: TGTGCCAGCAGCTTGGGAGAGGCGGGACTGCCGGACGAGCAGTACTTC. Full variable domain (outside the CDR3, taken from reference TRBV5-6 and TRBJ2-7): DAGVTQSPTHLIKTRGQQVTLRCSPKSGHDTVSWYQQALGQGPQFIFQYYEEEERQRGNFPDRFSGHQFPNYSSELNVNALLLGDSALYLCASSLGEAGLPDEQYFGPGTRLTVT.

The J gene is TRBJ2-1, the V gene TRBV4-3; 15 nucleotides line up with TRBD2. Germline V lookup: CDR1 LGHNA, CDR2 YSLEER. The CDR3 extends over 17 amino acids. The trim removed 1 base at V and 7 bases at J, leaving 5 bases unmatched. The CDR3 sequence: CASSQGTSGRARNEQFF. Written as DNA, the CDR3 is TGCGCCAGCAGCCAAGGGACTAGCGGGAGGGCCAGGAATGAGCAGTTCTTC.

The rearrangement joins TRBV15 to TRBJ2-7, with unresolved D. Looked up from germline, CDR1 is LNHNV and CDR2 is YYDKDF (reference sequence). CDR3 length equals 17 residues. The V gene lost 1 base and the J gene lost 0 bases, with 16 bases spanning the gap. The CDR3 here is CATSRGLGNSISYEQYF. As DNA, the CDR3 is TGTGCCACCAGCAGAGGTCTGGGTAACAGCATCTCCTACGAGCAGTACTTC.